Listed here are 30 T cell receptor beta chains from one sample, sequenced in a study of cytomegalovirus exposure and HLA in healthy donors. The study ran its PCR with 60 Vbeta and 13 Jbeta primers. The protocol was immunoSEQ multiplex PCR, while the TCRdb copy is restricted to in-frame clones and leaves out a portion. The profile shows some 100,000 clones, roughly 74% of them singletons. Sequenced sample: PBMCs. All receptors come from a woman in her 70s in good health and CMV-seropositive.

The gene calls are TRBV7-8 and TRBJ1-2; 8 nucleotides line up with TRBD1. Germline V gene data show CDR1 as SGHVS and CDR2 as FQNEAQ. This CDR3 has 15 residues. Trimming took 4 bases from V and 1 from J; bases not matched to a gene: 5. The CDR3 DNA follows: TGTGCCAGCAGCTCGGGTGGACAGGGTAACTATGGCTACACCTTC. It is translated as CASSSGGQGNYGYTF.

The genes are TRBV6-5 and TRBJ2-3; 8 bases line up with TRBD2. Germline CDR1 reads MNHEY; CDR2 reads SVGAGI. Unmatched junction bases numbered 0, after V lost 2 bases and J lost 5 bases. The CDR3 runs 13 residues. Written as DNA, the CDR3 is TGTGCCAGCAGTTACGCGGGAGGAGATACGCAGTATTTT. It specifies CASSYAGGDTQYF.

The chain joins TRBV28 to TRBJ1-2; D may be TRBD1 (5 bases). Trimming left V 5 bases short and J 3 bases short, with 16 bases between. In germline, CDR1 is MDHEN, CDR2 SYDVKM. This CDR3 has 15 residues. CDR3 DNA sequence: TGTGCCAGCAGTAGTAACTCCGGGGGGGACTATGGCTACACCTTC. Translation: CASSSNSGGDYGYTF.

This clone was seen a handful of times. This chain links TRBV29-1 with TRBJ2-1, with a weak D call TRBD1 (12 bases). Germline V gene data show CDR1 as SQVTM and CDR2 as ANQGSEA. Between the trimmed V and J ends, which lost 4 bases and 12 bases, there was a span of 31 bases. The CDR3 sequence is 17 residues long. CDR3 nucleotides: TGCAGCGTTGGTAGGGACAGGGGGCGACTTAGCGGGAGGGGGCAGTTCTTC. Protein sequence: CSVGRDRGRLSGRGQFF.

The table lists this clone with a few counts. The chain recombines TRBV7-3 with TRBJ1-1; unclear D gene. V was cut by 0 bases and J by 1 base, with 6 bases left in between. Germline V gene sequence: CDR1 SGHTA, CDR2 FQGTGA. The CDR3 is 14 amino acids. The CDR3 DNA reads TGTGCCAGCAGCTTAACGCCGGGGAACACTGAAGCTTTCTTT. This sequence encodes CASSLTPGNTEAFF.

V and J are TRBV4-1 and TRBJ2-1; 9 nucleotides match TRBD1. Germline loops: CDR1 MGHRA, CDR2 YSYEKL. The CDR3 is 18 residues long. Losses at the gene ends were 1 base for V and 8 bases for J; bases not matched to a gene: 15. CDR3 in DNA: TGCGCCAGCAGCCAAGTAGGATTTCGCGGACAGGGGTTTTATGAGCAGTTCTTC. Translation: CASSQVGFRGQGFYEQFF.

V and J are TRBV5-1 and TRBJ2-7, with 7 positions matching TRBD1. Looked up from germline, CDR1 is SGHRS and CDR2 is YFSETQ. V was clipped by 5 bases and J by 9 bases; unmatched bases: 5. This CDR3 spans 11 amino acids. The CDR3 region has the DNA TGCGCCAGCAGTACAGGGGTTGTGCAGTACTTC. Its protein is CASSTGVVQYF.

The V and J genes are TRBV10-3 and TRBJ2-1, with 7 bases identical to TRBD1. The CDR3 consists of 13 residues. After removal of 8 bases from V and 8 bases from J, the junction contained 9 bases not matched to a gene. The V gene's germline CDR1 is ENHRY and CDR2 SYGVKD. The CDR3 DNA is TGTGCCATCGCCCGGATGACAGGGCATGAGCAGTTCTTC. It specifies CAIARMTGHEQFF.

The V call is TRBV7-2, the J call TRBJ2-7; 7 bases map to TRBD2. The V and J ends lost 0 bases and 0 bases, in that order; junction bases with no gene match: 2. CDR1 SGHTA and CDR2 FQGNSA come from the germline V gene. The CDR3 contains 15 residues. DNA of the CDR3: TGTGCCAGCAGCTTAGCGAGGACTAGCTCCTACGAGCAGTACTTC. Protein sequence: CASSLARTSSYEQYF.

This clone was detected only once. This rearrangement joins TRBV28 to TRBJ2-6; 8 bases line up with TRBD1. J was trimmed by 2 bases and V by 5 bases; bases with no gene match: 2. Germline assignment: CDR1 MDHEN and CDR2 SYDVKM. This CDR3 region has 15 residues. The CDR3 DNA follows: TGTGCCAGCAGTCAGACAGGGGCTGGGGCCAACGTCCTGACTTTC. It yields the protein CASSQTGAGANVLTF.

CDR3 amino acids: CASSPRGQMNTEAFF. Here the CDR3 DNA reads TGTGCCAGCTCACCACGGGGACAGATGAACACTGAAGCTTTCTTT. This chain joins TRBV18 and TRBJ1-1, with TRBD1 matching 7 bases. The CDR3 is 15 amino acids. The V and J ends lost 1 base and 0 bases, in that order; junction bases with no gene match: 2. CDR1 and CDR2 from the germline V gene are KGHSH and LQKENI.

V is TRBV19 and J is TRBJ2-1, with 9 bases fitting TRBD2. CDR3 length: 16 residues. The germline V gene encodes CDR1 LNHDA and CDR2 SQIVND (reference sequence). The J segment lost 4 bases and the V segment lost 3 bases, leaving 7 bases of the junction unmatched. The CDR3 DNA reads TGTGCCAGTAGTATTTCCGGGACTAGCTCATACAATGAGCAGTTCTTC. It translates to CASSISGTSSYNEQFF.

This clone appeared once. The chain links TRBV7-3 to TRBJ2-1; tentative D call: TRBD2 (6 bases). Per germline, CDR1 SGHTA and CDR2 FQGTGA. The CDR3 has 15 amino acids. Trimming left V 0 bases short and J 8 bases short, with 14 bases between. CDR3 sequence: CASSLTGSTFYEQFF. The CDR3 DNA reads TGTGCCAGCAGCTTAACCGGGAGCACGTTCTATGAGCAGTTCTTC.

The V and J genes are TRBV10-3 and TRBJ2-1, with TRBD1 as a possible D gene (5 bases). Germline CDR1 and CDR2: ENHRY and SYGVKD. The CDR3 covers 17 residues. The V end lost 3 bases, the J end lost 7 bases, and 22 bases lay between the germline ends. CDR3 amino acids: CAISDFSQKGRVNEQFF. CDR3 sequence (DNA): TGTGCCATCAGTGACTTTTCACAAAAGGGCAGGGTAAATGAGCAGTTCTTC.

As DNA, the CDR3 is TGTGCCAGCAGCTTAGAAGGACAGGAGGAAGAGACCCAGTACTTC. The encoded protein is CASSLEGQEEETQYF. The rearrangement joins TRBV11-2 to TRBJ2-5, with TRBD1 identical over 7 bases. Germline CDR1 SGHAT, CDR2 FQNNGV. This CDR3 is 15 amino acids long. The V segment lost 0 bases and the J segment 3 bases; nucleotides outside the gene matches: 4.

The rearrangement uses TRBV6-1 and TRBJ1-5; tentatively, D is TRBD1 (6 bases). The CDR3 has 13 residues. Trimming removed 2 bases from V and 6 bases from J, with 8 bases in between. CDR1 and CDR2 (germline): MNHNS, SASEGT. In DNA form, the CDR3 reads TGTGCCAGCAGTGAATTCAGGGGTCAGCCCCAGCATTTT. This encodes CASSEFRGQPQHF.

This clone was counted a few times. Its ends do not fully match the called genes, so a read error is possible. The V gene is TRBV19, the J gene TRBJ2-4, with 7 bases that match TRBD1. The CDR3 is made up of 11 amino acids. Germline CDR1 and CDR2: LNHDA and SQIVND (reference sequence). The CDR3 DNA is TGTGCCAGTAGTATCACGGACAGGTATCACTTC. Translating it yields CASSITDRYHF.

This rearrangement joins TRBV14 to TRBJ2-7, with TRBD1 matching over 9 bases. With V trimmed by 4 bases and J by 4 bases, 5 bases remained unmatched. The CDR3 runs to 14 residues. The germline V gene encodes CDR1 SGHDN and CDR2 FVKESK. CDR3 in amino acids: CASSRGQGGYEQYF. CDR3 in DNA: TGTGCCAGCAGCCGGGGACAGGGTGGGTACGAGCAGTACTTC.

The chain carries TRBV7-2 and TRBJ1-4; no reliable D call. Trimming removed 5 bases from V and 9 bases from J, with 13 bases in between. In germline, CDR1 is SGHTA, CDR2 FQGNSA. There are 13 residues in the CDR3. CDR3 nucleotide sequence: TGTGCCAGCAGCCTAGATACAGAGAAAAAACTGTTTTTT. It codes for CASSLDTEKKLFF.

V usage is TRBV29-1 and J usage is TRBJ2-2; D may be TRBD2 (5 bases). V shed 4 bases and J shed 1 base, with 13 bases lying between them. The CDR3 is 15 residues long. In germline, CDR1 is SQVTM, CDR2 ANQGSEA. In DNA form, the CDR3 reads TGCAGCGTTGTTGGAGGTGAGGGGAACACCGGGGAGCTGTTTTTT. It yields the protein CSVVGGEGNTGELFF.

This chain connects TRBV12-5 to TRBJ2-1, with TRBD1 matching over 9 bases. J gave up 15 bases and V 4 bases, and 7 bases lay outside the gene matches. Germline V gene lookup returns CDR1 LGHNT and CDR2 FRNRAP. The CDR3 spans 12 residues. CDR3 sequence: CASGSTRDRVFF. Here the CDR3 DNA reads TGTGCTAGTGGTTCAACCCGGGACAGGGTGTTCTTC.

This clone was counted a few times. This sequence joins TRBV18 and TRBJ2-7, with 7 bases lining up with TRBD2. With V trimmed by 1 base and J by 0 bases, 3 bases remained unmatched. CDR1 KGHSH and CDR2 LQKENI come from the germline V gene. The CDR3 totals 15 residues. Here the CDR3 reads CASSPRRGSSYEQYF. CDR3 coding DNA: TGTGCCAGCTCACCACGGCGGGGGAGCTCCTACGAGCAGTACTTC.

The chain uses TRBV28 and TRBJ1-5; 11 bases are a match to TRBD1. Germline trimming cut 3 bases from V and 7 bases from J; bases unmatched to any gene: 5. The CDR3 consists of 15 residues. The germline CDR1 and CDR2 sequences are MDHEN and SYDVKM. The CDR3 reads CASSLSGTGGQPQHF. The CDR3 DNA is TGTGCCAGCAGTTTGTCCGGGACAGGGGGACAGCCCCAGCATTTT.

The rearrangement links TRBV28 to TRBJ1-5, with a possible D match to TRBD1 (6 bases). The germline gives CDR1 MDHEN, CDR2 SYDVKM. The CDR3 extends over 19 amino acids. V lost 5 bases and J lost 2, with 25 bases in between. Here the CDR3 reads CASSLQGALLPGGNQPQHF. The CDR3 coding sequence is TGTGCCAGCAGTCTACAGGGTGCCCTCCTCCCCGGTGGCAATCAGCCCCAGCATTTT.

This clone was seen more than once but under ten times. This rearrangement joins TRBV9 to TRBJ1-4; a possible D gene is TRBD1 (6 bases). The CDR3 has 17 amino acids. The germline CDR1 and CDR2 sequences are SGDLS and YYNGEE. V was trimmed by 4 bases and J by 6 bases, leaving 22 bases between them. DNA for the CDR3: TGTGCCAGCAGCCCGTTCGATGGGGCAGGGACATATGAAAAACTGTTTTTT. Its protein product is CASSPFDGAGTYEKLFF.

This clone was counted a few times. The J gene is TRBJ2-5, the V gene TRBV5-1, with 10 bases matching TRBD1. V lost 4 bases and J lost 5; bases outside the gene matches: 11. In germline, CDR1 is SGHRS, CDR2 YFSETQ. The CDR3 sequence is 16 residues long. The chain's CDR3 is CASSPTGGITGETQYF. The CDR3 DNA reads as TGCGCCAGCAGCCCGACAGGGGGCATCACGGGGGAGACCCAGTACTTC.

This clone was counted only a few times. V gene TRBV7-3 combines with J gene TRBJ1-5; TRBD1 might be the D (5 bases). The germline V gene has CDR1 SGHTA and CDR2 FQGTGA. V gave up 2 bases and J gave up 1 base, with 9 bases separating them. This CDR3 is 15 amino acids long. Here the CDR3 reads CASSLLGGSNQPQHF. CDR3 bases: TGTGCCAGCAGCTTACTGGGGGGAAGCAATCAGCCCCAGCATTTT.

The chain uses TRBV7-9 and TRBJ2-1, with D maybe TRBD2 (5 bases). The CDR3 consists of 15 residues. V shed 3 bases and J shed 0 bases, with 9 bases lying between them. Germline-derived CDR1 and CDR2 are SEHNR and FQNEAQ (reference sequence). In DNA, the CDR3 is TGTGCCAGCAGCTTGATGGGGAGCTCCTACAATGAGCAGTTCTTC. Its protein is CASSLMGSSYNEQFF.

The chain joins TRBV7-2 to TRBJ2-7, with 9 bases aligning to TRBD2. The CDR3 loop spans 14 amino acids. Germline CDR1 is SGHTA and CDR2 is FQGNSA. J lost 5 bases, V lost 4 bases, and 6 bases had no gene match. CDR3 bases: TGTGCCAGCAGCTCCCGAGGGACTAGCAACGAGCAGTACTTC. This encodes CASSSRGTSNEQYF.

This chain uses TRBV29-1 with TRBJ2-3, with TRBD1 as a possible D gene (5 bases). The CDR3 is 12 amino acids. The V gene's germline CDR1 is SQVTM and CDR2 ANQGSEA. V was shortened by 7 bases and J by 0 bases, with 8 bases between the two germline ends. The CDR3 loop reads CSARASTDTQYF. The CDR3 DNA reads as TGCAGCGCCAGGGCTAGCACAGATACGCAGTATTTT.